The sequence of this T cell receptor (beta chain) was determined in a study of graft-versus-host responses after intestinal transplantation. In the study overall: Anti-thymocyte globulin served as induction for all recipients, who then took tacrolimus and steroids for approximately three years.

Study-level results: Early post-transplant falls in HvG clones accompanied the peak levels of circulating GvH clones. Recipient-marrow GvH clones were detected, some having first appeared in ileum or blood. Across patients carrying graft-donor T cell macrochimerism, allografts held high graft-versus-host to host-versus-graft clonal ratios.

The table lists this clone with a count of one. Its target is not known. Unmatched junction bases numbered 5, after V lost 6 bases and J lost 6 bases. The CDR3 has 13 amino acids. Germline CDR1 MNHNS, CDR2 SASEGT. Assay: immunoSEQ multiplex PCR; the TCRdb copy retains only in-frame clones and omits some. Of some 97,000 clones in the sample, roughly 87% are singletons; the top ten hold 0.85% to 1%. The V gene is TRBV6-1, the J gene TRBJ2-7; 10 bases fit TRBD2. The clonotype originates from a human donor who was the organ donor for an intestinal transplant. Sequencing was performed on unstimulated CD4+ T cells sorted from spleen or lymph node cells, taken before transplant. The CDR3 nucleotides read TGTGCCAGCAGCCGAGCGGGGGGGCCCGAGCAGTACTTC. The encoded protein is CASSRAGGPEQYF.